The present T cell receptor beta chain was sequenced within a study of spatial heterogeneity in lung cancer. TCRdb reanalysed the 5' RACE reads using MiXCR and keeps one entry per CDR3 protein. The profile covers tens of thousands of distinct CDR3 sequences, with more than 10% appearing a single time and roughly 6.7% taken by the ten largest. The time point here: sample taken at primary tumor resection. Unsorted whole RNA samples from tumor, nontumor lung or frozen PBMC were sequenced. With V trimmed by 4 bases and J by 4 bases, 10 bases remained unmatched. Germline V lookup: CDR1 SGHRS, CDR2 YFSETQ. This CDR3 comprises 15 residues.

The chain recombines TRBV5-1 with TRBJ1-1, with TRBD1 matching over 7 bases. The specimen was PBMCs, collected at surgery. This clonotype originated in a male donor with early-stage non-small cell lung cancer. CDR3 loop: CASSRGGEGSTEAFF. CDR3 sequence (DNA): TGCGCCAGCAGCCGAGGGGGCGAGGGGAGCACTGAAGCTTTCTTT.